One and the same sample provided the 12 T cell receptor beta chains below, sequenced in a study of blood T cell repertoires in COVID-19. Assay used: immunoSEQ multiplex PCR; TCRdb lists only in-frame clones, some missing. The repertoire has a few hundred thousand clones, roughly nine tenths of them found once; the top ten carry around 1.3%. Input material: PBMCs or T cells enriched from blood (not recorded which). These receptors were collected from a human donor in a cohort exposed to, infected with or recovered from COVID-19 (not recorded which). The donor label of this sample is uncertain.

This clone came up a few times. The chain has TRBV27 and TRBJ2-1; the D gene is possibly TRBD1 (7 bases). CDR1 MNHEY and CDR2 SMNVEV come from the germline V gene (reference sequence). With 5 bases removed from V and 2 bases from J, the gap between germline ends came to 16 bases. This CDR3 has 16 amino acids. This CDR3 is CASSAGTDRTYNEQFF. The CDR3 DNA reads as TGTGCCAGCAGTGCGGGGACAGATAGGACCTACAATGAGCAGTTCTTC.

V usage is TRBV19 and J usage is TRBJ1-4; no firm D call. CDR1 and CDR2 (germline): LNHDA, SQIVND (reference sequence). The CDR3 contains 15 residues. The V end lost 3 bases, the J end lost 8 bases, and 16 bases lay between the germline ends. This chain's CDR3 is CASSISASRREKLFF. The CDR3, as DNA: TGTGCCAGTAGTATTTCGGCCTCCCGGAGGGAAAAACTGTTTTTT.

The rearrangement joins TRBV19 to TRBJ2-5, with a tentative D call TRBD2 (6 bases). Germline V gene lookup returns CDR1 LNHDA and CDR2 SQIVND (reference sequence). The CDR3 is 13 residues long. Trimming left V 5 bases short and J 5 bases short, with 12 bases between. The CDR3 sequence is CASSSGTLETQYF. The CDR3 nucleotides are TGTGCCAGTAGTTCCGGGACTTTGGAGACCCAGTACTTC.

This clone appeared a single time. The chain is built from TRBV9 and TRBJ1-5; 9 positions match TRBD1. CDR3 length: 18 residues. Germline V CDR1 and CDR2: SGDLS, YYNGEE. The ends lost 2 bases at V and 2 bases at J; junction bases unmatched: 11. The CDR3 region is CASSVTSRDREGNQPQHF. CDR3 sequence (DNA): TGTGCCAGCAGCGTTACGTCCCGGGACAGGGAGGGCAATCAGCCCCAGCATTTT.

The chain employs TRBV7-2 and TRBJ1-2, with D unresolved. Trimming took off 5 bases at V and 3 bases at J, with 13 bases between the two ends. This CDR3 region has 14 residues. Germline values: CDR1 SGHTA, CDR2 FQGNSA. The DNA for the CDR3 is TGTGCCAGCAGCCCTCCTGGGAGGGACTATGGCTACACCTTC. Protein sequence: CASSPPGRDYGYTF.

The chain recombines TRBV27 with TRBJ1-2; D perhaps matches TRBD1 (5 bases). Germline-derived CDR1 and CDR2 are MNHEY and SMNVEV (reference sequence). The CDR3 runs to 14 residues. Trimming removed 5 bases at V and 4 bases at J, with 14 bases between. The DNA for the CDR3 is TGTGCCAGCAGTACCGGTCAGGGATCCTATGGCTACACCTTC. It yields the protein CASSTGQGSYGYTF.

V and J are TRBV29-1 and TRBJ2-7; 8 bases are shared with TRBD1. This CDR3 spans 13 amino acids. V shed 6 bases, J shed 6 bases, and the junction held 10 bases outside the gene matches. Germline values: CDR1 SQVTM, CDR2 ANQGSEA. CDR3 region: CSVIKDRGGEQYF. CDR3 sequence (DNA): TGCAGCGTCATAAAAGACAGGGGAGGCGAGCAGTACTTC.

The rearrangement uses TRBV24-1 and TRBJ2-2; 7 nucleotides align to TRBD1. The ends lost 1 base at V and 6 bases at J; junction bases unmatched: 10. The CDR3 runs to 17 residues. The V gene's germline CDR1 is KGHDR and CDR2 SFDVKD. The CDR3: CATSDFRGQARAGELFF. CDR3 bases: TGTGCCACCAGTGATTTTCGCGGACAGGCGAGGGCCGGGGAGCTGTTTTTT.

The chain employs TRBV7-8 and TRBJ2-1, with D hard to call. With 3 bases removed from V and 10 bases from J, the gap between germline ends came to 7 bases. Germline assignment: CDR1 SGHVS and CDR2 FQNEAQ. The CDR3 loop spans 11 amino acids. CDR3 nucleotide sequence: TGTGCCAGCAGCTTTGAGTGGGAGCAGTTCTTC. Amino acid sequence: CASSFEWEQFF.

The CDR3 is CASSLGQDEAFF. The CDR3 DNA sequence: TGTGCCAGCAGCTTAGGCCAGGATGAAGCTTTCTTT. This chain links TRBV13 with TRBJ1-1; unclear D gene. The CDR3 is 12 amino acids. Trimming removed 0 bases from V and 7 bases from J, with 6 bases in between. Germline V gene data show CDR1 as PRHDT and CDR2 as FYEKMQ (reference sequence).

This clone appeared once. The V call is TRBV4-2, the J call TRBJ1-5; D perhaps matches TRBD1 (5 bases). The CDR3 is made up of 18 amino acids. Between the trimmed V and J ends, which lost 2 bases and 4 bases, there was a span of 21 bases. Germline lookup yields CDR1 LGHNA and CDR2 YNFKEQ. For the CDR3, the DNA is TGTGCCAGCAGCCAATCTCCTTTTCGGGACTCTAGGAATCAGCCCCAGCATTTT. Its translation: CASSQSPFRDSRNQPQHF.

The V gene is TRBV30, the J gene TRBJ2-7; D gene unclear. This CDR3 has 16 residues. V lost 3 bases, J lost 0 bases, and 18 bases lay in between. Germline loops: CDR1 GTSNPN, CDR2 SVGIG (reference sequence). The CDR3 loop is CAWRVKRAPSSYEQYF. For the CDR3, the DNA is TGTGCCTGGAGGGTAAAGAGAGCCCCAAGCTCCTACGAGCAGTACTTC.